This record concerns one T cell receptor (beta chain) sequence. Its antigen specificity is not known. Base qualities are missing; no much larger clone stands one base away. The same CDR3 also results from other DNA sequences found in this sample. These data come from a study of blood T cell repertoires in COVID-19 (dated by TCRdb to 2020 to 2021). Turning to the overall study: Samples from collaborators originated in the United States, Italy and Spain and spanned both the acute and convalescent phases of COVID-19. The prospective study material was composed of cDNA or gDNA derived from T cells, B-cell-depleted T cells, or PBMCs. Deeply sampled blood TCRbeta repertoires from subjects exposed to, actively infected with, or recovered from COVID-19 were included in the dataset. The repertoires were made available in a free public database intended to serve as a resource for research on the immune response to SARS-CoV-2. Samples came from the ongoing ImmuneRACE study (first 160 participants) plus 1,254 subjects from 6 global collaborators. The sample metadata nearly always contained a de-identified subject ID, COVID-19 status, age in years and sex. Where available, HLA class I and class II types were obtained from metadata supplied by the sample provider rather than from assay-based typing.

Whole blood was collected in K2EDTA tubes by collaborating institutions according to the institutions' own protocols. For TCRbeta analysis, collaborator samples were shipped as frozen whole blood, as isolated PBMCs, or as DNA extracted from either sample type. Points the paper makes about the study in general: Clinical and demographic metadata were provided uncurated, with the amount varying by source and participant.

Based on the germline V gene, the CDR1 and CDR2 sequences are SGHRS and YFSETQ. Trimming at the junction amounts to 0 bases on V and 4 bases on J, and the germline ends lie 10 bases apart. The CDR3 numbers 14 residues from cysteine through phenylalanine. The retained sequence is limited to the CDR3, 42 bases, with the frame set at the first base. TCRbeta CDR3 regions were amplified from genomic DNA using the immunoSEQ Assay, a bias-controlled multiplex PCR. Under the source paper's analysis protocol: The number of nucleated cells in each sample was estimated from the amplification of reference gene primers within the assay. To quantify the absolute abundance of each unique TCRbeta CDR3 rearrangement, sequence reads were collapsed and filtered. For each sample, productive Simpson clonality was calculated as the square root of Simpson's diversity index across productive rearrangements. Drawn from immuneACCESS, this table holds only the in-frame rearrangements with V and J called that TCRdb kept. Clones are partly lost; checked studies trace under half to an unresolved V gene and leave the rest unexplained. That table is the source of V, J and clone size, and D and trimming were worked out from the DNA. The sample table shows about 38,000 clones, and 70% to 90% are seen once. In total, the top ten clones hold 4.8% of the sample.

The TCR comes from a man aged 45-60 years with active COVID-19. The source material was peripheral blood. The chain links TRBV5-1 with TRBJ1-2, with TRBD1 perhaps the D gene, on 5 matching bases. The CDR3 has the sequence CASSLGQGVYGYTF. The sequenced DNA: TGCGCCAGCAGCTTGGGGCAGGGTGTCTATGGCTACACCTTC. With the portions outside the CDR3 filled from the reference TRBV5-1 and TRBJ1-2 genes, the complete variable region becomes KAGVTQTPRYLIKTRGQQVTLSCSPISGHRSVSWYQQTPGQGLQFLFEYFSETQRNKGNFPGRFSGRQFSNSRSEMNVSTLELGDSALYLCASSLGQGVYGYTFGSGTRLTVV.